This T cell receptor (beta chain) appears in the sequencing data of a study of blood T cell repertoires in COVID-19. Participants had their cohort set by participant-reported clinical history. What the recovered Cohort 3 donors had was two negative PCRs, clearance, or symptom resolution. This CDR3 spans 16 amino acids. V shed 5 bases, J shed 1 base, and the junction held 3 bases outside the gene matches. In germline, CDR1 is SGHRS, CDR2 YFSETQ. TCRdb keeps only in-frame clones here, not all; method: immunoSEQ multiplex PCR. The table lists about 250,000 clones, approximately 83% of them singletons. The V and J genes are TRBV5-1 and TRBJ2-1, with TRBD2 identical over 13 bases. The source of this sequence is a man aged 50-59 years who had recovered from COVID-19. Sequenced input: PBMCs or T cells enriched from blood (not recorded which). CDR3 DNA sequence: TGCGCCAGCAGTGGGACTAGCGGGATTTCCTACAATGAGCAGTTCTTC. It specifies CASSGTSGISYNEQFF.